Sequencing of this T cell receptor (beta chain) was carried out in a study of blood T cell repertoires in COVID-19. How the authors handled the data: Amplification of reference gene primers was used by the study to estimate nucleated cell counts. Produced via immunoSEQ multiplex PCR; TCRdb's table is partial and in-frame only. D and trimming come from the DNA, and the V and J calls and clone size come from that table. The table has 15,000 to 20,000 clones, just over 90% seen once. The specimen was peripheral blood. This receptor was taken from a human donor in a cohort sampled during active COVID-19.

In DNA form, the CDR3 reads TGCGCCAGCAGCCCACAGGGGTCCCTTTCCTACAATGAGCAGTTCTTC. Amino acid sequence: CASSPQGSLSYNEQFF. The V gene is TRBV5-1, the J gene TRBJ2-1; TRBD1 agrees at 7 bases. The ends lost 4 bases at V and 1 base at J; junction bases unmatched: 8. From germline, CDR1 is SGHRS and CDR2 YFSETQ. The CDR3 totals 16 residues.